Sequencing of this T cell receptor beta chain was carried out in a study of blood T cell repertoires in COVID-19. Study details: Collection of acute and convalescent COVID-19 samples took place in the United States, Italy and Spain. PBMCs, B-cell-depleted T cells, or T cells were the source of the cDNA or gDNA that made up the material.

Germline CDR1 is MNHEY and CDR2 is SVGAGI. This CDR3 is built from 15 residues. V lost 6 bases to trimming and J lost 6 bases; unmatched junction nucleotides: 5. Original processing notes: From reference gene primer amplification, estimates of nucleated cell counts were derived. TCRdb keeps only in-frame clones here, not all; method: immunoSEQ multiplex PCR. D and trimming were read from the DNA, whereas the V and J calls and clone size are those reported in that table. The repertoire holds about 100,000 clones, with less than 90% as singletons. The V gene is TRBV6-5, the J gene TRBJ2-1; 13 bases agree with TRBD2. This receptor was identified in an elderly man with active or convalescent COVID-19. Sequencing was carried out using peripheral blood. The CDR3 nucleotides are TGTGCCAGCAGCCCGGGACTAGCGGGAAGCAATGAGCAGTTCTTC. Translated: CASSPGLAGSNEQFF.